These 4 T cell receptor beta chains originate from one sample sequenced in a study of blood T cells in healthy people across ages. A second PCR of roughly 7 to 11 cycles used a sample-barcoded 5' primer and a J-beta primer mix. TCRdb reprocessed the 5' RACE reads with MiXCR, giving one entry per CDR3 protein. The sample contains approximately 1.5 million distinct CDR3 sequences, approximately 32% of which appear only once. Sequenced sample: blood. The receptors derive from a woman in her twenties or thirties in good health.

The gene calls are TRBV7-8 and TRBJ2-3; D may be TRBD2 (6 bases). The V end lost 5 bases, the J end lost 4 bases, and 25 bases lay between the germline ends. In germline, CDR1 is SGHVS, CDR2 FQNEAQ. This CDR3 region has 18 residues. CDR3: CASSDATSYLAGSDTQYF. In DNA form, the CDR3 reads TGTGCCAGCAGCGATGCAACGTCATACCTGGCGGGGTCAGATACGCAGTATTTT.

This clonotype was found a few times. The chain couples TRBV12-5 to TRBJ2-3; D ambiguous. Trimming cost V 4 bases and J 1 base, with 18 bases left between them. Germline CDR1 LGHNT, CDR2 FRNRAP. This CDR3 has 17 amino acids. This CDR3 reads CASGWSDTVLGTDTQYF. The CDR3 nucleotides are TGTGCTAGTGGTTGGAGTGATACGGTACTTGGCACAGATACGCAGTATTTT.

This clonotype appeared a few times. The CDR3 DNA follows: TGCAGTGCCCGACTAGCGGGTGGCGATCGGAATGAGCAGTTCTTC. As protein: CSARLAGGDRNEQFF. The chain couples TRBV20-1 to TRBJ2-1; the match to TRBD2 covers 10 bases. Germline V gene data show CDR1 as DFQATT and CDR2 as SNEGSKA (reference sequence). Trimming at V came to 6 bases and at J to 7 bases, leaving 12 bases not matched to a gene. This CDR3 is 15 amino acids long.

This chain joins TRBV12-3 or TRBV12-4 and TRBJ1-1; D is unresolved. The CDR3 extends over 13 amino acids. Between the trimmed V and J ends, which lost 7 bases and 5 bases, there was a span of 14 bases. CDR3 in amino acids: CASNFPASTEAFF. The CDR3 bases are TGTGCCAGCAATTTCCCTGCGAGTACTGAAGCTTTCTTT.